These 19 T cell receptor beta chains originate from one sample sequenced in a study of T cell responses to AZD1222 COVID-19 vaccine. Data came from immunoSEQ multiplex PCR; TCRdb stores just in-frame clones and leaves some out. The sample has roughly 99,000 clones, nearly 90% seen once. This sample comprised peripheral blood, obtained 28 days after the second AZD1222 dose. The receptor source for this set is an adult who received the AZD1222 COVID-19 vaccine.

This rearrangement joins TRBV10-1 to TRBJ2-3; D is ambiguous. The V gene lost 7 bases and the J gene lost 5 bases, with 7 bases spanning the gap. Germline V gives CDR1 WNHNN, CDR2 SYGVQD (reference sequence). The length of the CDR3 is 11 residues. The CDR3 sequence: CASKVGDTQYF. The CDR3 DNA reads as TGCGCCAGCAAAGTGGGAGATACGCAGTATTTT.

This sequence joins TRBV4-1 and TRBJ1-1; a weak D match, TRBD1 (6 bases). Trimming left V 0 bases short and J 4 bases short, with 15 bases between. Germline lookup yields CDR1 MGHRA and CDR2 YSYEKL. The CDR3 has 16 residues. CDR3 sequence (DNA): TGCGCCAGCAGCCAAGATATGGGGGGCTCGGGCACTGAAGCTTTCTTT. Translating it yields CASSQDMGGSGTEAFF.

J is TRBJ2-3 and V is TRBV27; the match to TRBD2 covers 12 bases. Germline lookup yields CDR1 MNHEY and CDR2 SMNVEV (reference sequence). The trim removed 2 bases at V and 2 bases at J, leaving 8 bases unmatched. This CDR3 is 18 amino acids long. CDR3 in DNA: TGTGCCAGCAGTTTAGGTTCGCTAGCGGGGGGGTTCACAGATACGCAGTATTTT. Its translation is CASSLGSLAGGFTDTQYF.

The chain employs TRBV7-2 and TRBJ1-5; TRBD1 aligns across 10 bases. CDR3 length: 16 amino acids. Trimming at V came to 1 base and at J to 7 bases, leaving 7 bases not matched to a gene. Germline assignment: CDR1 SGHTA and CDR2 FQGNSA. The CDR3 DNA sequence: TGTGCCAGCAGCTTAGTAGCGGGACAGGGGAAACAGCCCCAGCATTTT. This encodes CASSLVAGQGKQPQHF.

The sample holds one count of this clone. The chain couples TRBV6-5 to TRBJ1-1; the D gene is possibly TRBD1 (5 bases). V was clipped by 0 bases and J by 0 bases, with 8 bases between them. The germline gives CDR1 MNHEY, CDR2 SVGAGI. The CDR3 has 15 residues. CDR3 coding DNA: TGTGCCAGCAGTTACTCGGGGGTGATGAACACTGAAGCTTTCTTT. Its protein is CASSYSGVMNTEAFF.

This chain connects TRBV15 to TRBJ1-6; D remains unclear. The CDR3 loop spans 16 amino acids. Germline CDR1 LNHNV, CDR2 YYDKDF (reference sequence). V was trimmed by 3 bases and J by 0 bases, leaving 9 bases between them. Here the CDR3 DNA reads TGTGCCACCAGCAGGGAGGGATTCTCCTATAATTCACCCCTCCACTTT. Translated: CATSREGFSYNSPLHF.

Here the CDR3 reads CASSPNQNSEAFF. The CDR3 coding sequence is TGTGCCAGCTCACCAAATCAGAACTCAGAAGCTTTCTTT. This chain uses TRBV18 with TRBJ1-1; D not certain. Germline loops: CDR1 KGHSH, CDR2 LQKENI. V was pared by 2 bases and J by 8 bases, with 12 bases between. CDR3 length equals 13 residues.

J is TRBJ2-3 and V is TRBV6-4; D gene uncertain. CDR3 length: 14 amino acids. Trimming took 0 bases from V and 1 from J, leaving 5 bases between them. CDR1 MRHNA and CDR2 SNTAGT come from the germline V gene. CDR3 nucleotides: TGTGCCAGCAGTGACTCTGGAGGCACAGATACGCAGTATTTT. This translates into CASSDSGGTDTQYF.

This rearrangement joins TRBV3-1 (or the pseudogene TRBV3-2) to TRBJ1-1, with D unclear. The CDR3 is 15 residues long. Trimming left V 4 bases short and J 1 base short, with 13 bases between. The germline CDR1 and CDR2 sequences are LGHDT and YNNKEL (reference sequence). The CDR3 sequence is CASSPHDGQNTEAFF. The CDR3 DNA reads TGTGCCAGCAGCCCACACGACGGGCAGAACACTGAAGCTTTCTTT.

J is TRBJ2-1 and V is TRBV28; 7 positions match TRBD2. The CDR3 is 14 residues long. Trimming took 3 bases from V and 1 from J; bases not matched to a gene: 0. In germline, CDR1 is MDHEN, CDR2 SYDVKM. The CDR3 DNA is TGTGCCAGCAGTTTGGGAGGGTCCTACAATGAGCAGTTCTTC. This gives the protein CASSLGGSYNEQFF.

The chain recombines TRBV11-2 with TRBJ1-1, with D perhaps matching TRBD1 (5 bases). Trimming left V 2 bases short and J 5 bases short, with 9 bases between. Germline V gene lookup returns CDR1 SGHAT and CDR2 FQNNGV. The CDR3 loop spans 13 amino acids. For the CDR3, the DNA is TGTGCCAGCAGCTTAATCGGGGGGACTGAAGCTTTCTTT. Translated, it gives CASSLIGGTEAFF.

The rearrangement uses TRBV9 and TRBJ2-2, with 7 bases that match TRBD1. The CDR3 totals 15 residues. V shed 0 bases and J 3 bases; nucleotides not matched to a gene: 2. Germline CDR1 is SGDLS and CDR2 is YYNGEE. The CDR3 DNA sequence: TGTGCCAGCAGCGTAGGAGGGGGCGACACCGGGGAGCTGTTTTTT. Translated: CASSVGGGDTGELFF.

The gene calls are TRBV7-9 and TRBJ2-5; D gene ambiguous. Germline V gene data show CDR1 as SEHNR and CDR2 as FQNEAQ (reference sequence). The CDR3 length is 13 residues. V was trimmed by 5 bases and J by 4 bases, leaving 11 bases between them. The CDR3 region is CASSPPASETQYF. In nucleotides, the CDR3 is TGTGCCAGCAGCCCCCCAGCTTCAGAGACCCAGTACTTC.

CDR3 amino acids: CASSLAGQGNEKLFF. CDR3 nucleotide sequence: TGCGCCAGCAGCTTGGCCGGACAGGGGAATGAAAAACTGTTTTTT. The chain carries TRBV5-1 and TRBJ1-4, with 9 nucleotides matching TRBD1. This CDR3 has 15 amino acids. Germline loops: CDR1 SGHRS, CDR2 YFSETQ. The V and J ends lost 0 bases and 5 bases, in that order; junction bases with no gene match: 2. The full variable domain, in which reference TRBV5-1 and TRBJ1-4 provide the parts outside the CDR3, is KAGVTQTPRYLIKTRGQQVTLSCSPISGHRSVSWYQQTPGQGLQFLFEYFSETQRNKGNFPGRFSGRQFSNSRSEMNVSTLELGDSALYLCASSLAGQGNEKLFFGSGTQLSVL.

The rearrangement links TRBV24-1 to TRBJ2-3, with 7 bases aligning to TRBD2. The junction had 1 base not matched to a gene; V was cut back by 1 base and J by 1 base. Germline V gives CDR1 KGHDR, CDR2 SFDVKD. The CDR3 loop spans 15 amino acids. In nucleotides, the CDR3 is TGTGCCACCAGTGATTTCGCGGGGGGCACAGATACGCAGTATTTT. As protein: CATSDFAGGTDTQYF.

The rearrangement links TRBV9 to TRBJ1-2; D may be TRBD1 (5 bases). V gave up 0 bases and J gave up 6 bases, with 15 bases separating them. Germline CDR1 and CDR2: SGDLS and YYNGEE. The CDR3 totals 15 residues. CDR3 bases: TGTGCCAGCAGCGTAGAGAGAACGGGGGTTAATGGCTACACCTTC. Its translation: CASSVERTGVNGYTF.

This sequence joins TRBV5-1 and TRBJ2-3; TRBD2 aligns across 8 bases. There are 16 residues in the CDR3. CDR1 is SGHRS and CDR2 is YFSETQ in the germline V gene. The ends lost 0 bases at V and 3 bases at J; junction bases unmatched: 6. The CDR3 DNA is TGCGCCAGCAGCTTGGACAGCGGGGGCCCTACAGATACGCAGTATTTT. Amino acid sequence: CASSLDSGGPTDTQYF.

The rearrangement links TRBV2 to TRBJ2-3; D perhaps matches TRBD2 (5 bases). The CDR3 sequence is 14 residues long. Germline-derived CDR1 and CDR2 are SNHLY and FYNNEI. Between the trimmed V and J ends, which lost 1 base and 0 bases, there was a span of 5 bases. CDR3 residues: CASSEGTSTDTQYF. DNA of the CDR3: TGTGCCAGCAGTGAAGGGACTAGCACAGATACGCAGTATTTT.

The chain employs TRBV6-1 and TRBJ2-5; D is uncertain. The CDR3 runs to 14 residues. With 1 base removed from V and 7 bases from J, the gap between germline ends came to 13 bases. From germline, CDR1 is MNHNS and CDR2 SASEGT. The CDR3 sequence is CASSEGRDTGTQYF. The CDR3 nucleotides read TGTGCCAGCAGTGAAGGACGTGACACCGGGACCCAGTACTTC.